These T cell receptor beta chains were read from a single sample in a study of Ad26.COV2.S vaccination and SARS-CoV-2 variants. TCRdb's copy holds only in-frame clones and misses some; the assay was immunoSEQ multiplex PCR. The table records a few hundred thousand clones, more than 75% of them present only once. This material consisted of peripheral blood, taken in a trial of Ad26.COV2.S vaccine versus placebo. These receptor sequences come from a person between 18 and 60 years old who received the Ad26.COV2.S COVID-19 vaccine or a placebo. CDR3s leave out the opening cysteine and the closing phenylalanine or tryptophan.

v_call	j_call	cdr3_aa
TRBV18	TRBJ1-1	ASSPDGNTEAF
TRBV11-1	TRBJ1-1	ASSLQGGNTEAF
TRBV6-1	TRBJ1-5	ASSERGAQPQH
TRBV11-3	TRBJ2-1	ASSTKTRTGVNEQF
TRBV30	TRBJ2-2	AWRRDRVNTGELF
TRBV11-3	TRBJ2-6	ASSLGGTLLT
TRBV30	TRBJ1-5	AWSPDRDQPQH
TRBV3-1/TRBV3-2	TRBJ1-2	ASSQVLSGSYGYT
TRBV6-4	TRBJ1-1	ASSDGGSSTEAF
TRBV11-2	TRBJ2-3	ASATPRGTSTDTQY
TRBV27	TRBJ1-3	ASSFSARPSSGNTIY
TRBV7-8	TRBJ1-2	ASSHPAGKKNYGYT
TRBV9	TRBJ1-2	ASSVGSQGYGYT
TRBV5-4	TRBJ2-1	ASSLVAHNEQF
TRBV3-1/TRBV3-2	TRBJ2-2	ASSPLARGTGELF
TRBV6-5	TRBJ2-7	ASSIGQGTYEQY
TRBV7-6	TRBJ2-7	ASSLESPYEQY
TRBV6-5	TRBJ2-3	ASSSTLQDTQY
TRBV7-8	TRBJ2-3	ASSLQAGGVTDTQY
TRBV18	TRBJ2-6	ASSHDRALSGANVLT
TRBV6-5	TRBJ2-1	ASSYRDRDNEQF
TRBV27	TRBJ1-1	ASSRQGFTEAF
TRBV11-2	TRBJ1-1	ASSLGETMNTEAF
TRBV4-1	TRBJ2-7	ASSLLGDRTYEQY
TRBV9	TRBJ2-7	ASSVAGQAYEQY
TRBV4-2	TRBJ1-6	ASSQEARQRDNSPLH
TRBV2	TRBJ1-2	ASRLGQGAYGYT
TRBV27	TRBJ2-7	ASSLRGSYEQY
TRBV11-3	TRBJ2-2	ASRAYFGAGELF
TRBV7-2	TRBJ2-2	ASSSHRDSIVTGELF
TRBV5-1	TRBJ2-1	ASSLTKRGPSSYNEQF
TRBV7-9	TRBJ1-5	ASSTDRVIGQPQH
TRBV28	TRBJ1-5	ASSLGGSNQPQH
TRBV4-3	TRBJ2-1	ASSQDSSPSYNEQF
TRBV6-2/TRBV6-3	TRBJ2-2	ASSLQGQDTGELF
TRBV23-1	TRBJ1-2	ASSQCPTSLYGYT
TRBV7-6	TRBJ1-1	ASSAAGTLNTEAF
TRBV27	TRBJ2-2	ASSLFSLGPGLVSSNTGELF
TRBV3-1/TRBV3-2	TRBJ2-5	ASSPQTRRETQY
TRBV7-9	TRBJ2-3	ASSLIRLAGGQSTDTQY
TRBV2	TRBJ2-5	ASTGLQGKETQY
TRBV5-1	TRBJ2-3	ASSLGGDFFTDTQY
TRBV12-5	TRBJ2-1	ATTLGGTYNEQF
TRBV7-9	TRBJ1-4	ASSPRNGPFGEKLF
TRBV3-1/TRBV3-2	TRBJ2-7	ASSQGVGGSYEQY
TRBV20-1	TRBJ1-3	SASSQNTIY
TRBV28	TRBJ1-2	ASSVTGTGNGYT
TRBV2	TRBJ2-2	ASSAGLSRAGELF
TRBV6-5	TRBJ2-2	ASSLYRANTGELF
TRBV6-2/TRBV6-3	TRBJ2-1	ASSYSYNEQF
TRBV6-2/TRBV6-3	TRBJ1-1	ASRLGRVNTEAF
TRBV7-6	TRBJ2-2	ASSLVIDIAEKTGELF
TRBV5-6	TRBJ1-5	ASSLGRRHQPQH